This is a list of T cell receptor beta chains from one sample in a study of blood T cell repertoires in COVID-19. The assay was immunoSEQ multiplex PCR, and TCRdb's table has in-frame clones only and misses some. The sample includes over 300,000 clones, about 91% of them seen just once. The sample taken for sequencing was PBMCs or T cells enriched from blood (not recorded which). The receptors stem from a woman in her thirties or forties who had recovered from COVID-19. Both conserved end residues are trimmed from each CDR3. A D gene is named only where the DNA matches it firmly.

V gene: TRBV28
D gene: TRBD1
CDR3 length: 14
CDR3 protein: ASSSIPGTANQPQH

V gene: TRBV30
D gene: NA
CDR3 length: 12
CDR3 protein: AWSVLRRGTEAF

V gene: TRBV9
D gene: NA
CDR3 length: 12
CDR3 protein: ASSVGGTGETQY

V gene: TRBV24-1
D gene: NA
CDR3 length: 13
CDR3 protein: ATSDPRQPDEKLF

V gene: TRBV7-9
D gene: NA
CDR3 length: 13
CDR3 protein: ASSHNVTTGMGAF

V gene: TRBV2
D gene: TRBD1
CDR3 length: 13
CDR3 protein: ATQGDRGFQETQY

V gene: TRBV2
D gene: TRBD2
CDR3 length: 13
CDR3 protein: ASSAGLAGIDTQY

V gene: TRBV9
D gene: NA
CDR3 length: 15
CDR3 protein: ASSRGGGTSSTDTQY

V gene: TRBV5-4
D gene: TRBD2
CDR3 length: 15
CDR3 protein: ASSLGVRGLDTYEQY

V gene: TRBV6-2/TRBV6-3
D gene: NA
CDR3 length: 12
CDR3 protein: ASSRGAGEGEQY

V gene: TRBV6-5
D gene: TRBD1
CDR3 length: 13
CDR3 protein: ASSYSGTGRTEAF

V gene: TRBV28
D gene: TRBD2
CDR3 length: 17
CDR3 protein: ASSFNALLTSGGTYEQY

V gene: TRBV11-3
D gene: NA
CDR3 length: 10
CDR3 protein: ASSRTNEKLF

V gene: TRBV10-1
D gene: NA
CDR3 length: 11
CDR3 protein: ASSGTGSYEQY

V gene: TRBV7-9
D gene: TRBD1
CDR3 length: 12
CDR3 protein: ASSLGTGHYGYT

V gene: TRBV7-2
D gene: TRBD1
CDR3 length: 11
CDR3 protein: ASTGQGGLAQH

V gene: TRBV4-1
D gene: NA
CDR3 length: 14
CDR3 protein: ASSLFPGGSNQPQH

V gene: TRBV6-2/TRBV6-3
D gene: TRBD2
CDR3 length: 14
CDR3 protein: ASSYYGREGKETQY

V gene: TRBV6-5
D gene: TRBD2
CDR3 length: 13
CDR3 protein: ASSSRTSKYNEQF

V gene: TRBV7-2
D gene: TRBD1
CDR3 length: 15
CDR3 protein: ASSRAGTGNARYEQY

V gene: TRBV11-2
D gene: TRBD2
CDR3 length: 15
CDR3 protein: ASSLGSLGLEADTQY

V gene: TRBV30
D gene: TRBD2
CDR3 length: 9
CDR3 protein: AWTSGNEQY

V gene: TRBV9
D gene: TRBD1
CDR3 length: 16
CDR3 protein: ASRSTGGLEGIEGGYT

V gene: TRBV9
D gene: NA
CDR3 length: 12
CDR3 protein: ASSVYPYTGELF

V gene: TRBV6-5
D gene: NA
CDR3 length: 11
CDR3 protein: AIGHYSNQPQH

V gene: TRBV11-2
D gene: TRBD2
CDR3 length: 14
CDR3 protein: ASSSRTSGGFDEQF

V gene: TRBV4-3
D gene: TRBD2
CDR3 length: 17
CDR3 protein: ASSQGRFLAGGFYNEQF

V gene: TRBV5-4
D gene: NA
CDR3 length: 13
CDR3 protein: ASSLPRSSYNEQF

V gene: TRBV6-5
D gene: NA
CDR3 length: 13
CDR3 protein: ASSYSSQGDYGYT

V gene: TRBV28
D gene: NA
CDR3 length: 13
CDR3 protein: ASSLSDGTLEKLF

V gene: TRBV21-1
D gene: NA
CDR3 length: 13
CDR3 protein: ASSKLLTGHPPQH

V gene: TRBV7-9
D gene: TRBD2
CDR3 length: 15
CDR3 protein: ASSTTLGSGGRLEQF

V gene: TRBV27
D gene: NA
CDR3 length: 15
CDR3 protein: ASGPLLAGLSYNEQF

V gene: TRBV18
D gene: NA
CDR3 length: 11
CDR3 protein: ASSLWDSSEQF

V gene: TRBV6-2/TRBV6-3
D gene: NA
CDR3 length: 10
CDR3 protein: ASSNVRAEQF

V gene: TRBV7-9
D gene: NA
CDR3 length: 15
CDR3 protein: ASSLVGQGSGTDTQY

V gene: TRBV6-1
D gene: TRBD1
CDR3 length: 13
CDR3 protein: ASSERGRFGETQY

V gene: TRBV4-3
D gene: TRBD2
CDR3 length: 14
CDR3 protein: ASSQDSLAGEDTQY

V gene: TRBV5-6
D gene: NA
CDR3 length: 14
CDR3 protein: ASSLAGLSGLYEQY

V gene: TRBV9
D gene: TRBD1
CDR3 length: 16
CDR3 protein: ASSVALRTGEINYGYT

V gene: TRBV24-1
D gene: NA
CDR3 length: 13
CDR3 protein: ATSDLTGTQETQY

V gene: TRBV11-3
D gene: TRBD1
CDR3 length: 11
CDR3 protein: ASSRQGLETQY

V gene: TRBV15
D gene: NA
CDR3 length: 11
CDR3 protein: ATSRAGTYGYT